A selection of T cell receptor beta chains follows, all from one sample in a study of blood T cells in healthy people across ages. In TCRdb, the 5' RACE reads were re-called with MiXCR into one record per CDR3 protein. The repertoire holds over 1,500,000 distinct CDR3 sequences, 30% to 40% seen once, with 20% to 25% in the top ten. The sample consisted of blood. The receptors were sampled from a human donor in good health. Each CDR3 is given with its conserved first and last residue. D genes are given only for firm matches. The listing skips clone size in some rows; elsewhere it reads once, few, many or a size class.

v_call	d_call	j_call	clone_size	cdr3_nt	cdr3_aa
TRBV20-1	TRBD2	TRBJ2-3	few	TGCAGTGTGAATCGGGGGGGTGGAGATACGCAGTATTTT	CSVNRGGGDTQYF
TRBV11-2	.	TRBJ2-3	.	TGTGCCAGCAGCCAAGGACACTCAGATACGCAGTATTTT	CASSQGHSDTQYF
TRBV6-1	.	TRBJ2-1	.	TGTGCCAGCAGTGTCGGTAGCTTGTCCTACAATGAGCAGTTCTTC	CASSVGSLSYNEQFF
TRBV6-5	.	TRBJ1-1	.	TGTGCCAGCAGTTACTACCAGGGGAAAGCTTTCTTT	CASSYYQGKAFF
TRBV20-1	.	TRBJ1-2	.	TGCAGTGCTAGAGACCCTCCGAGGAACTATGGCTACGCCTTC	CSARDPPRNYGYAF
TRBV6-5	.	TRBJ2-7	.	TGTGCCAGCAGGGTATTACAGGGAGGAGAGCAGTACTTC	CASRVLQGGEQYF
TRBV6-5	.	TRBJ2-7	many	TGTGCCAGCAGTTACGCTTTGGGTTACTACGAGCAGTACTTC	CASSYALGYYEQYF
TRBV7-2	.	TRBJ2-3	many	TGTGCCAGCAGCTTAGGGACAGCCCCTAGCACAGATACGCAGTATTTT	CASSLGTAPSTDTQYF
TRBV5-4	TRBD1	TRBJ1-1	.	TGTGCCAGCGCCCGAGGGGGCGTCCAGAACACTGAAGCTTTCTTT	CASARGGVQNTEAFF
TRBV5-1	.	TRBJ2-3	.	TGCGCCAGCAGGGTAACGGGGACCTATAGCACAGATACGCAGTATTTT	CASRVTGTYSTDTQYF
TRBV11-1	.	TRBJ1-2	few	TGTGCCAGCAGCCCAGCCCTCGGACGGGGCTATGGCTACACCTTC	CASSPALGRGYGYTF
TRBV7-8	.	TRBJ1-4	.	TGTGCCAGCCAATTAAAACGCTATATTGGGACTAACGAAAAACTGTTTTTT	CASQLKRYIGTNEKLFF
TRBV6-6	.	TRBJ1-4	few	TGTGCCAGCAGTATACAGGCGGGCGAAAAACTGTTTTTT	CASSIQAGEKLFF
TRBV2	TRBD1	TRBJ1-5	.	TGTGCCAGCAGGGCGACAGGGGTGAGTCAGCCCCAGCATTTT	CASRATGVSQPQHF
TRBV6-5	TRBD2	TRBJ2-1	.	TGTGCCAGCAGTTACTTGCCGGGCGGGGGTATTAGTGAGCAGTTCTTC	CASSYLPGGGISEQFF
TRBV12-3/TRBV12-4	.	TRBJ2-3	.	TGTGCCAGCAGTTTAATCGAGAGCATAGATACGCAGTATTTT	CASSLIESIDTQYF
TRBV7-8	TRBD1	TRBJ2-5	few	TGTGCCAGCAGTACCACAGGGGACACGGGGGAGACCCAGTACTTC	CASSTTGDTGETQYF
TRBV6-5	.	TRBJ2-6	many	TGTGCCAGCAGTTACTCGGCCGGCCAAGCCAACGTCCTGACTTTC	CASSYSAGQANVLTF
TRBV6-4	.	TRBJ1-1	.	TGTGCCAGCAGTGATCGCGTTACGGCGGCAGATGAAGCTTTCTTT	CASSDRVTAADEAFF
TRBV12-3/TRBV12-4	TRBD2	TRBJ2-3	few	TGTGCCACATCCCAACTAGCGACAGATACGCAGTATTTT	CATSQLATDTQYF
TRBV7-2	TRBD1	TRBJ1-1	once	TGTGCCAGCAGCCCTATGACAGGGCGGAACACTGAAGCTTTCTTT	CASSPMTGRNTEAFF
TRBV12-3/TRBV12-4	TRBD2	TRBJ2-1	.	TGTGCCATAATCTCCAGCGGGGGAAACGAGCAGTTCTTC	CAIISSGGNEQFF
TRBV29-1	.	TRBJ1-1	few	TGCAGCGGGACAACGACCACTGAAGCTTTCTTT	CSGTTTTEAFF
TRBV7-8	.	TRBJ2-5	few	TGTGCCATCTACACGAGGAAGGGGACCCAGTACTTC	CAIYTRKGTQYF
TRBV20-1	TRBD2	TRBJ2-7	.	TGCAGTGCCCCTACCCGGGTCTCCAGCGGGGTCTCCTACAATGAGCAGTACTTC	CSAPTRVSSGVSYNEQYF
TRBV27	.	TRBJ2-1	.	TGTGCCAGCAGTTTAAGGGGGATAACCTACAATGAGCAGTTCTTC	CASSLRGITYNEQFF
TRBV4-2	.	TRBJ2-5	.	TGTGCCAGCAGCCAAGATTACAGGGTTGAGACCCAGTACTTC	CASSQDYRVETQYF
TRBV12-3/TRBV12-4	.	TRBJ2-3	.	TGTGCCAGCAGTTTAACCGTAGATGCGCAGTATTTT	CASSLTVDAQYF
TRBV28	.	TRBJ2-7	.	TGTGCCAGCAGTTTTCCCCCCGGAGGGGTCGCCGACGGCGAGCAGTACTTC	CASSFPPGGVADGEQYF
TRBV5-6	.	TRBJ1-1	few	TGTGCCAGCAGCTTGACGTCGAGGGCTGAAGCTTTCTTT	CASSLTSRAEAFF
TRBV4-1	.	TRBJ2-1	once	TGCGCCAGCAGCCAAGGAGCTATCGGCGGGGCTCACAATGAGCAGTTCTTC	CASSQGAIGGAHNEQFF
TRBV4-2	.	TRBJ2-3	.	TGTGCCAGCAGCCAAGAGGGCGCGGGGAGAATCACAGATACGCAGTATTTT	CASSQEGAGRITDTQYF
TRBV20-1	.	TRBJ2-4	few	TGCAGTGCTAGAAAAACAGGGTTGGGCAAAAACATTCAGTACTTC	CSARKTGLGKNIQYF
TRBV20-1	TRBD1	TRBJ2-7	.	TGCAGTGCTAGCGACAGGGGCTCCGGGGATGAGCAGTACTTC	CSASDRGSGDEQYF
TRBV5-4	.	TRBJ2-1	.	TGTGCCAGCACCCTAAGGGGGTACAATGAGCAGTTCTTC	CASTLRGYNEQFF